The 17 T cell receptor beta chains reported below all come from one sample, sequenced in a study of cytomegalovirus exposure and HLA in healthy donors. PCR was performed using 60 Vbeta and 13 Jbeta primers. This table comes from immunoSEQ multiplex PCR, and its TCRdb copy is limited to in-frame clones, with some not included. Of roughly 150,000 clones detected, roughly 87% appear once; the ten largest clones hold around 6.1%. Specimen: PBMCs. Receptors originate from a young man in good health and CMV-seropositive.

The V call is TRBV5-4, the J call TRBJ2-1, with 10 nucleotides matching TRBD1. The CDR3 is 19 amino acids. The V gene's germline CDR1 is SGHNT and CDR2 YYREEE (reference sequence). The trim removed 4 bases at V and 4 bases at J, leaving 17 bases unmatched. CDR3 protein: CASSPTLGTGAKYYNEQFF. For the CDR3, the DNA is TGTGCCAGCAGCCCCACCCTTGGGACAGGGGCAAAATATTACAATGAGCAGTTCTTC.

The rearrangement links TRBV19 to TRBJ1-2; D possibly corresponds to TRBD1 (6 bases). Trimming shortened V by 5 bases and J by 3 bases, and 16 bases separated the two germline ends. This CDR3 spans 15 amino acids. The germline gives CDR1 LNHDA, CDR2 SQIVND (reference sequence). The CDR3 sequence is CASSLSTGRDYGYTF. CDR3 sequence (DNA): TGTGCCAGTAGTCTCTCAACAGGGCGGGACTATGGCTACACCTTC.

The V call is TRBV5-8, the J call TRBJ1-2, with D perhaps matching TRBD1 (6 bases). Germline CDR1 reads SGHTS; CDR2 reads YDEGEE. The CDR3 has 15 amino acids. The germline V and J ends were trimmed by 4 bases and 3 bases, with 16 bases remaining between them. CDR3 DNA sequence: TGTGCCAGCAGCGAGCGTCGACAGGTCTACTATGGCTACACCTTC. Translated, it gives CASSERRQVYYGYTF.

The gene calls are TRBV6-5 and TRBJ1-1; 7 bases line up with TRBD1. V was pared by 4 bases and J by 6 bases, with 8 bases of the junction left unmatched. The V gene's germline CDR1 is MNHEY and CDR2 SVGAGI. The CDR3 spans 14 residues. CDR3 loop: CASSWNRGLAEAFF. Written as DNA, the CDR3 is TGTGCCAGCAGTTGGAACAGGGGATTGGCTGAAGCTTTCTTT.

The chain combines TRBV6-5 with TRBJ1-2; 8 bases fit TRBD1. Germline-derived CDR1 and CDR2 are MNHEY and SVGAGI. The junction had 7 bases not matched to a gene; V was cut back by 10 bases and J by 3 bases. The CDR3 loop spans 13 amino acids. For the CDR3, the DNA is TGTGCCACCAGGACAGGGCCTTACTATGGCTACACCTTC. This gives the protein CATRTGPYYGYTF.

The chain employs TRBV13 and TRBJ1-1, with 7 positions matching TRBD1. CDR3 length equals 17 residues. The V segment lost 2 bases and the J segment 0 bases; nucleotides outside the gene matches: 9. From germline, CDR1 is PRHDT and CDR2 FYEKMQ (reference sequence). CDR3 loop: CASSLPPLTGMNTEAFF. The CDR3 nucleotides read TGTGCCAGCAGCTTACCCCCTCTGACAGGGATGAACACTGAAGCTTTCTTT.

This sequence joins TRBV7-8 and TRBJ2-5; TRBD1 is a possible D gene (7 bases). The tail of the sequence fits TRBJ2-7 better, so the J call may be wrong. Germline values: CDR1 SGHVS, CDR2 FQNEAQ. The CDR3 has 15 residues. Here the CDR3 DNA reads TGTGCCAGCAGCCTGAGCGCGGGACAGATCTACGAGCAGTACTTC. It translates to CASSLSAGQIYEQYF.

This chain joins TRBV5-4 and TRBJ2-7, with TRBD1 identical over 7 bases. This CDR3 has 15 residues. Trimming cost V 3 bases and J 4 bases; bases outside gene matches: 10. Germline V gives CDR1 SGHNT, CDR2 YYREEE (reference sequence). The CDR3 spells CASSWSGQRTYEQYF. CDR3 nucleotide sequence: TGTGCCAGCAGCTGGTCGGGACAGAGAACGTACGAGCAGTACTTC.

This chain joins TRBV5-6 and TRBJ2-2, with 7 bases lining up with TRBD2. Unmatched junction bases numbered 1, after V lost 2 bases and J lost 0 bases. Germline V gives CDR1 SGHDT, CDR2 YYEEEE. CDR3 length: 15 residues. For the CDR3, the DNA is TGTGCCAGCAGCTTCCGGGGGGCGAACACCGGGGAGCTGTTTTTT. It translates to CASSFRGANTGELFF.

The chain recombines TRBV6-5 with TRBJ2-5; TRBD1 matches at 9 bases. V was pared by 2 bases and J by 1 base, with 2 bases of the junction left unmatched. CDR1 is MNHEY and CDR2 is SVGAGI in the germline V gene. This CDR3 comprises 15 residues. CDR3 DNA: TGTGCCAGCAGTTACGAGACAGGGGGCCAAGAGACCCAGTACTTC. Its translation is CASSYETGGQETQYF.

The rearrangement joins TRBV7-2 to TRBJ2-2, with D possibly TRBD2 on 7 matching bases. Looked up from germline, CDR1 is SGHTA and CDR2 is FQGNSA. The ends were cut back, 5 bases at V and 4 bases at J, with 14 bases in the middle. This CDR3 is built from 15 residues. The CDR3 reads CASSKLGGGTGELFF. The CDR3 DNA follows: TGTGCCAGCAGCAAACTGGGAGGGGGCACCGGGGAGCTGTTTTTT.

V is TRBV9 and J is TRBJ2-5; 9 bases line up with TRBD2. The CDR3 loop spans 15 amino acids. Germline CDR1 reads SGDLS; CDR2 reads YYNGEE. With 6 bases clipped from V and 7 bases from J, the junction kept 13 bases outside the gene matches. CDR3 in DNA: TGTGCCAGCAACTCGGGACTAGCAGCCGACGGGACCCAGTACTTC. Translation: CASNSGLAADGTQYF.

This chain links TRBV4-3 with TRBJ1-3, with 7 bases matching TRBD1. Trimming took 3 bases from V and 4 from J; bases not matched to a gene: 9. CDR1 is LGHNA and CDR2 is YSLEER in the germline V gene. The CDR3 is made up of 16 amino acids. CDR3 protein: CASSQRTGEAGNTIYF. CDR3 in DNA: TGCGCCAGCAGCCAGAGGACAGGCGAGGCCGGAAACACCATATATTTT.

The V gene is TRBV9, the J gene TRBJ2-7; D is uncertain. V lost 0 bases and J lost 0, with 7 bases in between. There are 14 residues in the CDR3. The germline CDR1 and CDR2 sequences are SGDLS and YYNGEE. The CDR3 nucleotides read TGTGCCAGCAGCGTAGCCCCTAGCTCCTACGAGCAGTACTTC. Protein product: CASSVAPSSYEQYF. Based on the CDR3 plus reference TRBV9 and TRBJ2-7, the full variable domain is DSGVTQTPKHLITATGQRVTLRCSPRSGDLSVYWYQQSLDQGLQFLIQYYNGEERAKGNILERFSAQQFPDLHSELNLSSLELGDSALYFCASSVAPSSYEQYFGPGTRLTVT.

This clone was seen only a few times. The CDR3 coding sequence is TGTGCCATATTAGCGGATACCTCCAATGAGCAGTTCTTC. Translation: CAILADTSNEQFF. The chain employs TRBV2 and TRBJ2-1; a possible D gene is TRBD2 (6 bases). The V end lost 10 bases, the J end lost 6 bases, and 16 bases lay between the germline ends. Germline CDR1 is SNHLY and CDR2 is FYNNEI. This CDR3 contains 13 residues.

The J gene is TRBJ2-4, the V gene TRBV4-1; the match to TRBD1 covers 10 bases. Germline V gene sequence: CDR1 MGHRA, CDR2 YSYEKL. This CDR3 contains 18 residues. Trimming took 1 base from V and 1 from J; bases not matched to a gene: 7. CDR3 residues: CASSQGTGGFGAKNIQYF. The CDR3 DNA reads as TGCGCCAGCAGCCAAGGGACAGGGGGGTTTGGTGCCAAAAACATTCAGTACTTC.

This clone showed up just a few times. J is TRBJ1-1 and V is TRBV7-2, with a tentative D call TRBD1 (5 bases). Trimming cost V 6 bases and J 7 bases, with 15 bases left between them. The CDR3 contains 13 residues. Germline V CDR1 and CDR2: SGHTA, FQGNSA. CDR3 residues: CASRGQGRIEAFF. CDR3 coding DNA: TGTGCCAGCAGAGGACAAGGCCGAATTGAAGCTTTCTTT. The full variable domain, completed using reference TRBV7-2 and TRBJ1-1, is GAGVSQSPSNKVTEKGKDVELRCDPISGHTALYWYRQSLGQGLEFLIYFQGNSAPDKSGLPSDRFSAERTGGSVSTLTIQRTQQEDSAVYLCASRGQGRIEAFFGQGTRLTVV.